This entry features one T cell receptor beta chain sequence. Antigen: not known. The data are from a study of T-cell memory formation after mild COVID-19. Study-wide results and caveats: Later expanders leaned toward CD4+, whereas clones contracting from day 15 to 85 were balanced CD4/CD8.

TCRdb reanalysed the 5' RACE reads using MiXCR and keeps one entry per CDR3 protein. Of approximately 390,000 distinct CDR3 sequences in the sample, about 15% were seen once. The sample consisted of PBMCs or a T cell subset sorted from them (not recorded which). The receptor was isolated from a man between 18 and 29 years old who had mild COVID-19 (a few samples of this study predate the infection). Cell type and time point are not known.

This CDR3 reads CASSPTGGGSYEQYF. The CDR3 DNA sequence: TGCGCCAGCAGCCCCACAGGGGGCGGGTCCTACGAGCAGTACTTC. The chain couples TRBV5-1 to TRBJ2-7; TRBD1 matches at 9 bases. The germline V gene has CDR1 SGHRS and CDR2 YFSETQ. V gave up 4 bases and J gave up 1 base; unmatched junction bases: 6. The CDR3 runs to 15 residues. Full variable domain (rest looked up from reference TRBV5-1 and TRBJ2-7): KAGVTQTPRYLIKTRGQQVTLSCSPISGHRSVSWYQQTPGQGLQFLFEYFSETQRNKGNFPGRFSGRQFSNSRSEMNVSTLELGDSALYLCASSPTGGGSYEQYFGPGTRLTVT.